Listed below are T cell receptor beta chains from one sample, sequenced in a study of T cell responses to AZD1222 COVID-19 vaccine. Libraries were prepared by immunoSEQ multiplex PCR; TCRdb keeps only in-frame clonotypes and omits some of them. The table has more than 120,000 clones, approximately 91% seen once. This specimen consisted of peripheral blood, obtained 28 days after the second dose of the MenACWY control vaccine. The receptors shown here come from an adult who received the MenACWY meningococcal vaccine as a control. Each CDR3 is given with its conserved first and last residue. Fields, in order: clone size, V gene, J gene, D gene, CDR3 protein, CDR3 DNA. The D gene is left open where the match is weak. A clone size is listed for some rows: how often the clone was seen (once, few, many), or a class if it is expanded.

.,TRBV11-2,TRBJ2-1,TRBD2,CASSSIAGGGYEQFF,TGTGCCAGCAGCTCCATAGCGGGAGGGGGGTATGAGCAGTTCTTC
.,TRBV7-2,TRBJ1-2,TRBD1,CASSIRTGGYYGYTF,TGTGCCAGCAGCATACGGACAGGGGGCTATTATGGCTACACCTTC
few,TRBV2,TRBJ2-4,.,CASSSERGNIQYF,TGTGCCAGCAGTTCAGAAAGGGGAAACATTCAGTACTTC
once,TRBV30,TRBJ1-4,.,CAWRERDEKLFF,TGTGCCTGGAGGGAAAGGGATGAAAAACTGTTTTTT
once,TRBV11-2,TRBJ2-5,TRBD2,CASSLGQAGAQETQYF,TGTGCCAGCAGCTTAGGCCAAGCGGGGGCTCAAGAGACCCAGTACTTC
.,TRBV9,TRBJ1-4,.,CASSKDRRLFF,TGTGCCAGCAGCAAAGACAGAAGACTGTTTTTT
.,TRBV27,TRBJ2-7,.,CASSLTFGSIYEQYF,TGTGCCAGCAGTTTAACGTTCGGGAGTATCTACGAGCAGTACTTC
.,TRBV5-4,TRBJ2-3,TRBD1,CASRLDRGYTDTQYF,TGTGCCAGCAGGTTGGACAGGGGATACACAGATACGCAGTATTTT
.,TRBV7-2,TRBJ1-5,.,CASSSSPGIGQPQHF,TGTGCCAGCAGCTCTTCCCCGGGGATTGGGCAGCCCCAGCATTTT
.,TRBV4-1,TRBJ1-2,TRBD1,CASSQVRGTGSGYTF,TGCGCCAGCAGCCAAGTGAGGGGGACAGGGAGCGGCTACACCTTC
.,TRBV12-3/TRBV12-4,TRBJ2-1,.,CASSFGNEQFF,TGTGCCAGCAGTTTTGGCAATGAGCAGTTCTTC
once,TRBV6-6,TRBJ2-5,TRBD2,CASSYSGGAVETQYF,TGTGCCAGCAGTTACTCCGGGGGGGCCGTAGAGACCCAGTACTTC
.,TRBV6-2/TRBV6-3,TRBJ1-1,TRBD1,CASSLPGQSNTEAFF,TGTGCCAGCAGCCTTCCGGGACAGTCGAACACTGAAGCTTTCTTT
.,TRBV7-9,TRBJ2-4,.,CASGKKDIQYF,TGTGCCAGCGGCAAAAAGGACATTCAGTACTTC
.,TRBV19,TRBJ1-5,TRBD1,CASTPDRVTQPQHF,TGTGCCAGTACCCCGGACAGGGTGACTCAGCCCCAGCATTTT
.,TRBV28,TRBJ1-1,.,CASSSTGVGKGTEAFF,TGTGCCAGCAGTTCTACGGGAGTCGGAAAGGGCACTGAAGCTTTCTTT
.,TRBV15,TRBJ1-2,.,CATSNLGGYTF,TGTGCCACCAGCAATTTAGGGGGCTACACCTTC
.,TRBV4-2,TRBJ2-7,TRBD2,CASSQGGGSYEQYF,TGTGCCAGCAGCCAAGGCGGGGGAAGCTACGAGCAGTACTTC
.,TRBV5-1,TRBJ1-1,.,CASSLAGANTEAFF,TGCGCCAGCAGCTTGGCCGGGGCGAACACTGAAGCTTTCTTT
.,TRBV18,TRBJ2-2,.,CASSRLQGAGELFF,TGTGCCAGCTCACGATTACAGGGTGCCGGGGAGCTGTTTTTT
.,TRBV7-9,TRBJ2-3,.,CASSPPGIPGTDTQYF,TGTGCCAGCAGCCCCCCGGGAATTCCCGGCACAGATACGCAGTATTTT
.,TRBV2,TRBJ1-6,.,CASTYLGGSSPLHF,TGTGCCAGCACTTACCTCGGGGGAAGCTCACCCCTCCACTTT
once,TRBV5-1,TRBJ2-2,TRBD2,CASSLWEGAGELFF,TGCGCCAGCAGCCTGTGGGAGGGTGCCGGGGAGCTGTTTTTT
.,TRBV30,TRBJ1-4,.,CACPLGRTNEKLFF,TGTGCCTGCCCTTTGGGAAGGACTAATGAAAAACTGTTTTTT
.,TRBV11-1,TRBJ1-5,.,CASSGDRPLEPQHF,TGTGCCAGCAGCGGCGACAGGCCGCTTGAACCCCAGCATTTT
.,TRBV6-6,TRBJ1-2,TRBD1,CASWAGGYGYTF,TGTGCCAGCTGGGCAGGGGGCTATGGCTACACCTTC
.,TRBV29-1,TRBJ1-1,TRBD1,CSVVQGGTEAFF,TGCAGCGTTGTACAGGGGGGAACTGAAGCTTTCTTT
.,TRBV6-1,TRBJ1-4,.,CASSEGWGGNEKLFF,TGTGCCAGCAGTGAAGGGTGGGGAGGGAATGAAAAACTGTTTTTT
.,TRBV27,TRBJ1-2,.,CASSFGVEGGYYGYTF,TGTGCCAGCAGTTTCGGGGTTGAGGGGGGCTACTATGGCTACACCTTC
.,TRBV18,TRBJ1-2,.,CASSPARDSYGYTF,TGTGCCAGCTCACCGGCAAGGGATTCCTATGGCTACACCTTC
.,TRBV4-3,TRBJ1-1,.,CASSQESNRNTEAFF,TGCGCCAGCAGCCAAGAATCGAACAGGAACACTGAAGCTTTCTTT
.,TRBV6-5,TRBJ1-1,.,CASSYSAGYHTEAFF,TGTGCCAGCAGTTACTCGGCGGGGTATCACACTGAAGCTTTCTTT
.,TRBV3-1/TRBV3-2,TRBJ1-5,.,CASSQGISPQHF,TGTGCCAGCAGCCAAGGAATTAGCCCCCAGCATTTT
.,TRBV5-7,TRBJ2-2,TRBD1,CASSLLRDRPIEATGELFF,TGTGCCAGCAGCCTACTCCGGGACAGGCCGATTGAGGCCACCGGGGAGCTGTTTTTT
.,TRBV3-1/TRBV3-2,TRBJ1-1,TRBD1,CASSLTDRDTEAFF,TGTGCCAGCAGTCTTACAGACAGGGACACTGAAGCTTTCTTT
.,TRBV5-1,TRBJ2-3,.,CASSLSGADTQYF,TGCGCCAGCAGCTTGTCGGGAGCGGATACGCAGTATTTT